Sequencing of this T cell receptor (beta chain) was carried out in a study of cytomegalovirus exposure and HLA in healthy donors. The V end lost 3 bases, the J end lost 1 base, and 12 bases lay between the germline ends. The CDR3 is made up of 15 amino acids. Germline loops: CDR1 KGHSH, CDR2 LQKENI. PCR was performed using 60 Vbeta and 13 Jbeta primers. Assay used: immunoSEQ multiplex PCR; TCRdb lists only in-frame clones, some missing. This sample has under 200,000 clones, with around 77% found just once. The sequenced material came from PBMCs. The receptor comes from a man aged 55-75 years in good health and CMV-seronegative. The chain employs TRBV18 and TRBJ1-1; the D gene is possibly TRBD1 (6 bases). As DNA, the CDR3 is TGTGCCAGCTCACCTGACGGACAGCGGAACACTGAAGCTTTCTTT. Its translation is CASSPDGQRNTEAFF.